Sequencing of this T cell receptor beta chain was carried out in a study of molecular identifiers for immune sequencing clone quantification. Germline lookup yields CDR1 PRHDT and CDR2 FYEKMQ (reference sequence). CDR3 size: 15 residues. Trimming at V came to 5 bases and at J to 3 bases, leaving 9 bases not matched to a gene. Naive CD8 T cells were sorted as CD8+CD4-CCR7+CD45RA+. Bulk TCR library preparation followed previously described methods with listed TCR primers. TCRdb redid the calling of the PCR reads with MiXCR, one entry per CDR3 protein. In the table there are approximately 680,000 distinct CDR3 sequences, around 25% of which are singletons.

The clonotype originates from a human donor in good health. Some libraries in this study had Jurkat cell RNA spiked in. The chain uses TRBV13 and TRBJ2-5; TRBD1 agrees at 7 bases. The specimen sequenced was naive CD8+ T cells from blood, with Jurkat cell RNA spiked in. Subset denoted: FACS-sorted CD8+CD4-CCR7+CD45RA+ naive T cells. The CDR3 sequence: CASSHNRDSEETQYF. CDR3 sequence (DNA): TGTGCCAGCAGCCATAACCGGGACAGTGAAGAGACCCAGTACTTC.